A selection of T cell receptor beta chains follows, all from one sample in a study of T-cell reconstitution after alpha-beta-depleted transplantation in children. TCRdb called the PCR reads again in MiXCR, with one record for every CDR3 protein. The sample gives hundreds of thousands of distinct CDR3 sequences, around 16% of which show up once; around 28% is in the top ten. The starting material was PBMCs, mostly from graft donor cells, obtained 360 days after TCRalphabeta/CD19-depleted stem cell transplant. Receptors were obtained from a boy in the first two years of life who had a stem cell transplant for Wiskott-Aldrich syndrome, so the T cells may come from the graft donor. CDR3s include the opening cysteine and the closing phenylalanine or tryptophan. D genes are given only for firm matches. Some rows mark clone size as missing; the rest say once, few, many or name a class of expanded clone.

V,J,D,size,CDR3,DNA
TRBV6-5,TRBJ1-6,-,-,CASSYSSNSPLHF,TGTGCCAGCAGTTACTCATCTAATTCACCCCTCCACTTT
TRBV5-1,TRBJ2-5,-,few,CASSSTGWRVPTKETQYF,TGCGCCAGCAGCTCCACAGGGTGGAGAGTACCCACCAAAGAGACCCAGTACTTC
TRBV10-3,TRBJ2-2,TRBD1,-,CAILAGTANTGELFF,TGTGCCATCCTCGCCGGGACAGCGAACACCGGGGAGCTGTTTTTT
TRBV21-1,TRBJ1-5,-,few,CASSKIQPSQPQHF,TGTGCCAGCAGCAAAATACAGCCATCTCAGCCCCAGCATTTT
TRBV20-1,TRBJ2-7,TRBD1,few,CSARKTRTGTYEQYF,TGCAGTGCTAGGAAAACCCGGACAGGGACCTACGAGCAGTACTTC
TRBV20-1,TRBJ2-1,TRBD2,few,CSARGGGGRAAYNEQFF,TGCAGTGCTAGAGGAGGCGGCGGGAGGGCCGCCTACAATGAGCAGTTCTTC
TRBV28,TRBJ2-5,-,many,CASSPPSAQETQYF,TGTGCCAGCAGCCCCCCTAGCGCTCAAGAGACCCAGTACTTC
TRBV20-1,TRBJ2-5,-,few,CSAPLRGQETQYF,TGCAGTGCCCCCCTCCGGGGCCAAGAGACCCAGTACTTC
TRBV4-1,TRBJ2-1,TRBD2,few,CASSQAGLAGFRQFF,TGCGCCAGCAGCCAAGCCGGACTAGCGGGGTTTAGGCAGTTCTTC
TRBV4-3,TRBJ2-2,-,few,CASSITGRTGELFF,TGCGCCAGCAGCATTACAGGGCGCACCGGGGAGCTGTTTTTT
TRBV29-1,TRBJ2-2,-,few,CSVRGLNTGELFF,TGCAGCGTCCGGGGACTCAACACCGGGGAGCTGTTTTTT
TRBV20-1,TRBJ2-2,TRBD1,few,CSARPGQVNTGELFF,TGCAGTGCTAGACCGGGACAGGTGAACACCGGGGAGCTGTTTTTT
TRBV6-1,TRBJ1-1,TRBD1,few,CASRPGQGITEAFF,TGTGCCAGCAGGCCGGGACAGGGTATCACTGAAGCTTTCTTT
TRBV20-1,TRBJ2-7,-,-,CSARPDSWRYMIFYEQYF,TGCAGTGCTAGACCCGACAGTTGGCGATACATGATCTTCTACGAGCAGTACTTC
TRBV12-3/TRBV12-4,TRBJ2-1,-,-,CASSPTGTQQFF,TGTGCCAGCAGCCCGACCGGGACTCAGCAGTTCTTC
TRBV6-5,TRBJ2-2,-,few,CASSYRSFWNTGELFF,TGTGCCAGCAGTTATCGGAGCTTCTGGAACACCGGGGAGCTGTTTTTT
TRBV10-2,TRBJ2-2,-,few,CASTRVAGELFF,TGCGCCAGCACTAGGGTAGCCGGGGAGCTGTTTTTT
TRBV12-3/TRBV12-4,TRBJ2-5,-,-,CASSLGFLGETQYF,TGTGCCAGCAGTTTAGGGTTCCTGGGAGAGACCCAGTACTTC
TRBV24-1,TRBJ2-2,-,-,CATSDLPAANTGELFF,TGTGCCACCAGTGATTTGCCAGCCGCGAACACCGGGGAGCTGTTTTTT
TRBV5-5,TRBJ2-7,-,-,CASSLAVSSTNLYEQYF,TGTGCCAGCAGCTTGGCAGTTTCCTCCACGAATCTCTACGAGCAGTACTTC
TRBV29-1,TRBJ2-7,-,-,CSPHRRPPSYEQYF,TGCAGCCCCCACAGGAGGCCTCCCTCCTACGAGCAGTACTTC
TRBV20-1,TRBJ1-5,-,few,CSASQGGQPQHF,TGCAGTGCTAGTCAGGGCGGGCAGCCCCAGCATTTT